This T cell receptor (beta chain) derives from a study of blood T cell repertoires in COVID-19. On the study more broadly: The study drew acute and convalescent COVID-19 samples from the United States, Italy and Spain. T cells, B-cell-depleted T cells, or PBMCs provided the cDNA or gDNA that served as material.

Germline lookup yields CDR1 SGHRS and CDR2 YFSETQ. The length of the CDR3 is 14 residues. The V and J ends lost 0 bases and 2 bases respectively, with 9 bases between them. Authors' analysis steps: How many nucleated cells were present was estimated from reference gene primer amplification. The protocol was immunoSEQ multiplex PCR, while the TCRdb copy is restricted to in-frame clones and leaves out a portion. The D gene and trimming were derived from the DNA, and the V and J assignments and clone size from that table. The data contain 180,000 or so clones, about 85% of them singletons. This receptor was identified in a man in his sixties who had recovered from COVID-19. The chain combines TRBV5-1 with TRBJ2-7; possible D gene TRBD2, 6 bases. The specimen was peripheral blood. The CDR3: CASSLEASAYEQYF. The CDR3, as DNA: TGCGCCAGCAGCTTGGAGGCTAGCGCCTACGAGCAGTACTTC.